The 2 T cell receptor beta chains below come from one sample, sequenced in a study of blood T cell repertoires in COVID-19. Sequencing used immunoSEQ multiplex PCR; TCRdb keeps in-frame clones, though not all of them. The sample has about 430,000 clones; 88% are singletons. Sequencing used PBMCs or T cells enriched from blood (not recorded which). Receptor source: a woman in her 30s with acute COVID-19.

V usage is TRBV10-3 and J usage is TRBJ1-6; TRBD1 matches at 10 bases. The CDR3 has 14 residues. The V gene end was trimmed by 5 bases and the J gene end by 7 bases; junction bases not matched to a gene: 2. Per germline, CDR1 ENHRY and CDR2 SYGVKD. CDR3 nucleotide sequence: TGTGCCATCAGTCTGGGACAGGGGAATTCACCCCTCCACTTT. Its protein product is CAISLGQGNSPLHF.

This chain uses TRBV25-1 with TRBJ2-7; tentative D call: TRBD1 (6 bases). This CDR3 spans 15 amino acids. The V gene's germline CDR1 is MGHDK and CDR2 SYGVNS. The ends were cut back, 1 base at V and 2 bases at J, with 12 bases in the middle. CDR3 residues: CASSESGVVPYEQYF. DNA for the CDR3: TGTGCCAGCAGTGAATCAGGGGTGGTACCCTACGAGCAGTACTTC.